This T cell receptor beta chain emerged from a study of regulatory T cells in long-lasting Graves disease. The study, taken as a whole, reports: Persistent disease preferred TRBV28, TRBJ1-2 and TRBJ2-5. Relative to newly diagnosed Graves' patients, persistent ones had lower TCR diversity. Comparison showed that persistent patients shared more public clonotypes (over 2,500) than new patients (966).

Both iRepertoire HTBI primers and Arm-PCR of CDR3 regions were used to build the TCR beta libraries. TCRdb fed the multiplex PCR reads into MiXCR, producing one record per CDR3 protein. The sample consists of about 430,000 distinct CDR3 sequences, 21% of them appearing once. In its sample, this clonotype was seen a few times. Its antigen remains unknown. The length of the CDR3 is 16 residues. Germline V gene sequence: CDR1 SGHTS, CDR2 YDEGEE. J lost 0 bases, V lost 4 bases, and 6 bases had no gene match. The sample's time point: persistent/refractory GD, antithyroid drugs over 5 years with positive TRAb. The TCR library used RNA extracted from PBMCs. The patients were enrolled through endocrinology in Xi'an, China.

This sequence joins TRBV5-8 and TRBJ2-2, with 7 bases matching TRBD2. The receptor was derived from a female donor with Graves disease. The material was peripheral blood mononuclear cells (PBMCs), obtained when the disease was refractory, from a patient treated with antithyroid drugs. CDR3 sequence: CASSAASGTNTGELFF. The CDR3 DNA sequence: TGTGCCAGCAGCGCCGCTAGCGGAACGAACACCGGGGAGCTGTTTTTT.